What follows describes a single TCR beta chain. No antigen is known for it. Possible read error: a much larger clone is one base away. This likely comes from a read error, as the CDR3 has no conserved phenylalanine or tryptophan at its end. The data stem from a study of CD8+CD57+ T cells in acquired aplastic anemia (dated by TCRdb to 2016 to 2018). Looking at the study overall: On average, sorted CD4+ and CD8+ cells yielded around 3.5 ug of extracted DNA, with a range of about 0.18 to 30 ug. A CD8+CD57+ expansion meant a frequency higher than the mean frequency seen in healthy subjects. What the research found in general, with its limitations: CD8+ Simpson's diversity did not differ significantly between patients and healthy controls (P=0.060). Roughly 29 CD8+ CDR3 sequences were shared between patients and controls but appeared highly expressed in patients and within their immunodominant clones.

Deletion took 5 bases off V and 0 bases off J, with a span of 10 bases between the germline ends. The CDR3 is made up of 14 amino acids, end residues included. CDR3 DNA only is kept here, 42 bases in frame from base 1. CDR1 and CDR2, per the germline V gene (reference sequence), are PRHDT and FYEKMQ. Genomic DNA served as template for TCR beta VDJ combination and CDR3 sequence profiling. An Illumina HiSeq 2000 was the platform used for TCR repertoire sequencing. Concerning the study's data processing: Repertoire assessment relied on Simpson's diversity index, CDR3 size and DJ length profiles, and TRBV/TRBJ rearrangement plots. Whichever DNA sequence was most abundant in the deep sequencing data was defined as the immunodominant clone. CDR3 amino acid sequences were screened for sharing across subjects and compared with published repertoires and the VDJdb database. TCRdb trimmed the raw reads at Q25, called clones with MiXCR and kept productive beta chains. Each entry is one CDR3 protein sequence, shown with its most common DNA and genes. The V and J calls follow TCRdb's processing rather than the paper's. The sample table records about 240,000 distinct CDR3 sequences; 45% to 50% of these occur just once. The ten top clones hold approximately 8% of the sample.

Flow cytometry had shown CD8+CD57+ cell expansion in the patients selected for sequencing. Every patient had severe acquired aplastic anemia, diagnosed using the International Study of Aplastic Anemia and Agranulocytosis and Camitta criteria. No patient had received any therapy when blood was sampled. In the study, sorted CD4+ and CD8+ blood T cells from patients with severe aplastic anemia and from healthy subjects underwent deep sequencing of TCR repertoires. In the USA, patient enrollment took place under clinicaltrials.gov protocols 00001620, 01623167, 00001397, 00071045, 00081523 and 00961064. Ficoll-Paque density gradient centrifugation was used to isolate peripheral blood mononuclear cells. Before DNA was extracted, CD4+ and CD8+ T cells were sorted using either FACS or magnetic beads.

The V and J segments used are TRBV13 and TRBJ1-1; no confident D gene assignment can be made. Specimen: sorted CD4+, CD8+, or CD8+CD57+ T cells (not recorded which) from PBMCs. This TCR was recovered from a human donor with aplastic anemia. The bases read TGTGCCAGCAGCCGAATGGAAGTGAACACTGAAGCTTTCTCT. This sequence encodes CASSRMEVNTEAFS.